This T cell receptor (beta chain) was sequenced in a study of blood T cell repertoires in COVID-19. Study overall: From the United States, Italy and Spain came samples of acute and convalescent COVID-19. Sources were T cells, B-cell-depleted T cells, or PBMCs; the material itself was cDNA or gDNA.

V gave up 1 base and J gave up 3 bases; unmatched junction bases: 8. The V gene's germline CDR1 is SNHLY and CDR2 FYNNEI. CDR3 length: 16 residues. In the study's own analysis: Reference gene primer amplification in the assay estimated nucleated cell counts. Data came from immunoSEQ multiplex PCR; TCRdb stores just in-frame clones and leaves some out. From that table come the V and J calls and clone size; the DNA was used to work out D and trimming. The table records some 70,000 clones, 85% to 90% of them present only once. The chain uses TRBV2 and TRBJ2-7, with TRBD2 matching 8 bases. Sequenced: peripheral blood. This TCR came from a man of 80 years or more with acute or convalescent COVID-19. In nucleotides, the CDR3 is TGTGCCAGCAGTGAAGGGTCTAGCGGGCAAGGCTACGAGCAGTACTTC. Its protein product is CASSEGSSGQGYEQYF.